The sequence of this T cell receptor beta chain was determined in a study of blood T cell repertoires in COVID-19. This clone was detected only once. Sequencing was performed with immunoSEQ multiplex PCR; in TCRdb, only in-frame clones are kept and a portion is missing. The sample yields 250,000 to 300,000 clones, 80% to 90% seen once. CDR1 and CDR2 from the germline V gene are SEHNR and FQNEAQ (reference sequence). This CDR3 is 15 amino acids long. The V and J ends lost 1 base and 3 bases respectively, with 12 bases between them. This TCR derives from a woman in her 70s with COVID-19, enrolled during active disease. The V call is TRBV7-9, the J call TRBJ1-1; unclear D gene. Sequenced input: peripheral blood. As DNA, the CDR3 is TGTGCCAGCAGCTTAGATGAACCCTCGGACACTGAAGCTTTCTTT. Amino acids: CASSLDEPSDTEAFF.